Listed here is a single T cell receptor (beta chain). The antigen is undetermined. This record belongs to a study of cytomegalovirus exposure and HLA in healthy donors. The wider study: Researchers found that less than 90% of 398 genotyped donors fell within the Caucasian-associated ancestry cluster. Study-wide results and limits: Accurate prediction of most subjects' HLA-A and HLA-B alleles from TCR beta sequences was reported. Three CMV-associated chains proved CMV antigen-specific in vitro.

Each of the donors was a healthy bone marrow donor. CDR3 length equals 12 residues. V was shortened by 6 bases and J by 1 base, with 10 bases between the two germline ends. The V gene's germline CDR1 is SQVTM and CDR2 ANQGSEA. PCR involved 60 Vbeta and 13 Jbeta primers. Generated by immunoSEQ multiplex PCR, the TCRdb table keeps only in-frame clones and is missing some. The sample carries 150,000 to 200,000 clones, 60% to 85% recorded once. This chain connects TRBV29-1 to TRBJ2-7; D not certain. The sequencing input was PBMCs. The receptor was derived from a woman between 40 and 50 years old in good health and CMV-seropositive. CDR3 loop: CSVVTWSYEQYF. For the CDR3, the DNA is TGCAGCGTAGTGACTTGGTCCTACGAGCAGTACTTC.